Below are 16 T cell receptor beta chains sequenced from a single sample in a study of blood T cell repertoires in COVID-19. Produced via immunoSEQ multiplex PCR; TCRdb's table is partial and in-frame only. The repertoire has about 120,000 clones, around 83% of them found once; the top ten carry 3.4%. Sequenced sample: peripheral blood. The source of these receptors is a man aged 35-49 years with acute or convalescent COVID-19.

The chain uses TRBV19 and TRBJ2-1; 8 bases fit TRBD2. The V and J ends lost 2 bases and 7 bases, in that order; junction bases with no gene match: 7. Germline V gene data show CDR1 as LNHDA and CDR2 as SQIVND (reference sequence). The CDR3 runs 15 residues. In DNA form, the CDR3 reads TGTGCCAGTAGTATAAACAGCGGGGGACGGAATGAGCAGTTCTTC. This gives the protein CASSINSGGRNEQFF.

This chain links TRBV10-3 with TRBJ2-7; TRBD1 matches at 7 bases. CDR1 ENHRY and CDR2 SYGVKD come from the germline V gene. CDR3 length: 11 residues. V shed 10 bases and J 6 bases; nucleotides not matched to a gene: 6. CDR3 residues: CATEGGSEQYF. The DNA of the CDR3 is TGTGCCACCGAAGGGGGCTCCGAGCAGTACTTC.

V and J are TRBV6-5 and TRBJ1-1, with D hard to call. Germline V CDR1 and CDR2: MNHEY, SVGAGI. Trimming took off 6 bases at V and 11 bases at J, with 25 bases between the two ends. This CDR3 comprises 15 residues. The CDR3 loop is CASSSDVGRGLRAFF. Here the CDR3 DNA reads TGTGCCAGCAGCTCCGACGTAGGGAGAGGCCTTCGCGCTTTCTTT.

This rearrangement joins TRBV10-2 to TRBJ2-2, with 9 nucleotides matching TRBD2. The V gene end was trimmed by 2 bases and the J gene end by 6 bases; junction bases not matched to a gene: 1. This CDR3 is 14 amino acids long. Germline V CDR1 and CDR2: WSHSY, SAAADI. CDR3 sequence: CASSEERGAGELFF. The CDR3 nucleotides are TGCGCCAGCAGTGAGGAGCGGGGGGCCGGGGAGCTGTTTTTT.

The V call is TRBV5-6, the J call TRBJ2-3; D is perhaps TRBD1 (5 bases). The CDR3 consists of 15 residues. V was shortened by 4 bases and J by 0 bases, with 12 bases between the two germline ends. Germline-derived CDR1 and CDR2 are SGHDT and YYEEEE. CDR3 nucleotides: TGTGCCAGCAGCCTACGTGGGGCTAGCACAGATACGCAGTATTTT. This encodes CASSLRGASTDTQYF.

The V and J genes are TRBV29-1 and TRBJ2-4, with D perhaps matching TRBD1 (5 bases). The CDR3 loop spans 15 amino acids. Trimming stripped 1 base from V and 3 bases from J, with 13 bases between. Germline V lookup: CDR1 SQVTM, CDR2 ANQGSEA. CDR3 loop: CSVEGGHLGKNIQYF. The DNA for the CDR3 is TGCAGCGTTGAAGGTGGACACCTAGGCAAAAACATTCAGTACTTC.

This clone was seen once. The chain carries TRBV10-3 and TRBJ2-7; 7 bases map to TRBD1. This CDR3 has 17 residues. Germline lookup yields CDR1 ENHRY and CDR2 SYGVKD. The V segment lost 3 bases and the J segment 2 bases; nucleotides outside the gene matches: 13. The DNA of the CDR3 is TGTGCCATCAGTGACTCCATTCGAGACAGGGCGCCCTACGAGCAGTACTTC. This gives the protein CAISDSIRDRAPYEQYF.

The chain couples TRBV6-1 to TRBJ1-6; no reliable D call. Trimming shortened V by 3 bases and J by 9 bases, and 6 bases separated the two germline ends. There are 12 residues in the CDR3. Germline V gene sequence: CDR1 MNHNS, CDR2 SASEGT. This CDR3 is CASSEYSSPLHF. The CDR3 coding sequence is TGTGCCAGCAGTGAGTACAGTTCACCCCTCCACTTT.

The J gene is TRBJ2-1, the V gene TRBV24-1; no reliable D call. Germline CDR1 reads KGHDR; CDR2 reads SFDVKD. V lost 3 bases and J 0 bases, leaving 11 bases between the germline ends. CDR3 length: 16 residues. This CDR3 reads CATSDTIRSSYNEQFF. The CDR3 region has the DNA TGTGCCACCAGTGATACAATTAGGAGCTCCTACAATGAGCAGTTCTTC.

The chain joins TRBV19 to TRBJ2-1; perhaps TRBD1 as D (5 bases). V lost 3 bases and J lost 8, with 20 bases in between. The CDR3 sequence is 16 residues long. Looked up from germline, CDR1 is LNHDA and CDR2 is SQIVND (reference sequence). CDR3 DNA: TGTGCCAGTAGTATTTCGACAGCCCGAGTAAAGGATGAGCAGTTCTTC. Translating gives CASSISTARVKDEQFF.

This clone was recorded only once. This sequence joins TRBV6-5 and TRBJ2-3; possible D gene TRBD2, 7 bases. Trimming pared 0 bases from V and 1 base from J, leaving 11 bases between. Germline CDR1 is MNHEY and CDR2 is SVGAGI. This CDR3 contains 16 residues. CDR3 bases: TGTGCCAGCAGTTACTCCGGCGGGGGCGGCACAGATACGCAGTATTTT. Its translation: CASSYSGGGGTDTQYF.

As for this clone: The sample carries other DNA sequences with the same CDR3. V usage is TRBV9 and J usage is TRBJ1-1; D unresolved. With 0 bases removed from V and 1 base from J, the gap between germline ends came to 4 bases. Germline CDR1 is SGDLS and CDR2 is YYNGEE. This CDR3 comprises 13 residues. The CDR3 sequence: CASSVGANTEAFF. CDR3 coding DNA: TGTGCCAGCAGCGTAGGAGCGAACACTGAAGCTTTCTTT.

The chain joins TRBV10-3 to TRBJ2-3, with D unresolved. Trimming removed 9 bases from V and 1 base from J, with 17 bases in between. CDR1 ENHRY and CDR2 SYGVKD come from the germline V gene. This CDR3 is built from 15 residues. The DNA of the CDR3 is TGTGCCATAGCCGATTCTAATGTGGGCACAGATACGCAGTATTTT. Its translation is CAIADSNVGTDTQYF.

This clone has more than one count but fewer than ten. The V and J genes are TRBV15 and TRBJ2-1; 11 nucleotides match TRBD2. Germline V gives CDR1 LNHNV, CDR2 YYDKDF (reference sequence). The V segment lost 0 bases and the J segment 5 bases; nucleotides outside the gene matches: 9. The length of the CDR3 is 18 residues. The CDR3 DNA sequence: TGTGCCACCAGCAGAGAACGTAGCGGGGGGGGAACCAACAATGAGCAGTTCTTC. This codes for CATSRERSGGGTNNEQFF.

This clone appeared once. V and J are TRBV7-2 and TRBJ2-3; D is undetermined. Between the trimmed V and J ends, which lost 6 bases and 1 base, there was a span of 5 bases. The CDR3 totals 12 residues. Per germline, CDR1 SGHTA and CDR2 FQGNSA. CDR3: CASRSGTDTQYF. DNA for the CDR3: TGTGCCAGCAGGTCGGGCACAGATACGCAGTATTTT.

The chain is built from TRBV6-2 or TRBV6-3 and TRBJ1-2; no clear D gene. The CDR3 runs to 15 residues. V gave up 5 bases and J gave up 4 bases, with 17 bases separating them. Germline assignment: CDR1 MNHEY and CDR2 SVGEGT. CDR3 region: CASSLLGTTIYGYTF. In DNA, the CDR3 is TGTGCCAGCAGTCTCCTAGGTACCACTATCTATGGCTACACCTTC.